The 30 T cell receptor beta chains below were found in one sample sequenced in a study of cytomegalovirus exposure and HLA in healthy donors. PCR was performed using 60 Vbeta and 13 Jbeta primers. The repertoire was sequenced with immunoSEQ multiplex PCR; TCRdb's copy has only in-frame clones and lacks some. The top ten hold about 4.5% of the sample, which has about 140,000 clones, about two thirds seen once. The specimen was PBMCs. Source of these receptors: a man aged 55 to 69 in good health and CMV-seronegative.

This chain joins TRBV4-1 and TRBJ2-1; D uncertain. The CDR3 is 14 residues long. V lost 3 bases and J lost 7, with 13 bases in between. Per the germline V gene, CDR1 is MGHRA and CDR2 is YSYEKL. The DNA for the CDR3 is TGCGCCAGCAGCCATCAGGATAAGTCGAATGAGCAGTTCTTC. Protein: CASSHQDKSNEQFF.

This clone was seen a few times. The chain combines TRBV5-1 with TRBJ2-7; possible D gene TRBD2, 6 bases. V was trimmed by 0 bases and J by 6 bases, leaving 10 bases between them. Germline V gives CDR1 SGHRS, CDR2 YFSETQ. This CDR3 contains 13 residues. The CDR3: CASSLVGGSEQYF. The CDR3 nucleotides read TGCGCCAGCAGCTTGGTGGGGGGTAGCGAGCAGTACTTC. The full variable domain, its missing parts supplied by reference TRBV5-1 and TRBJ2-7, is KAGVTQTPRYLIKTRGQQVTLSCSPISGHRSVSWYQQTPGQGLQFLFEYFSETQRNKGNFPGRFSGRQFSNSRSEMNVSTLELGDSALYLCASSLVGGSEQYFGPGTRLTVT.

This clone was detected once. The V and J genes are TRBV6-1 and TRBJ1-2, with TRBD1 matching over 8 bases. Germline V gives CDR1 MNHNS, CDR2 SASEGT. The CDR3 is made up of 16 amino acids. With V trimmed by 2 bases and J by 3 bases, 8 bases remained unmatched. In DNA form, the CDR3 reads TGTGCCAGCAGTGAAACGTCAGGGGGCGCCGACTATGGCTACACCTTC. Amino acids: CASSETSGGADYGYTF.

This clone has just one count. This sequence joins TRBV27 and TRBJ1-2, with 8 bases matching TRBD1. J was trimmed by 4 bases and V by 5 bases; bases with no gene match: 9. The CDR3 length is 15 residues. The V gene's germline CDR1 is MNHEY and CDR2 SMNVEV (reference sequence). The CDR3 DNA reads as TGTGCCAGCAGTACCCAGGGGGCTGGTTTCTATGGCTACACCTTC. As protein: CASSTQGAGFYGYTF.

The chain joins TRBV9 to TRBJ1-3, with 10 bases identical to TRBD1. The germline V gene encodes CDR1 SGDLS and CDR2 YYNGEE. J was trimmed by 3 bases and V by 3 bases; bases with no gene match: 6. This CDR3 region has 16 residues. The CDR3 region has the DNA TGTGCCAGCAGCGCGACCGGGACAGGGGTTGGAAACACCATATATTTT. This sequence encodes CASSATGTGVGNTIYF.

The chain has TRBV9 and TRBJ1-5; a possible D gene is TRBD1 (6 bases). Trimming pared 0 bases from V and 5 bases from J, leaving 12 bases between. The germline V gene encodes CDR1 SGDLS and CDR2 YYNGEE. The CDR3 is 15 residues long. DNA for the CDR3: TGTGCCAGCAGCGTAGAAGGGGGATACGATCAGCCCCAGCATTTT. Its protein is CASSVEGGYDQPQHF.

The DNA of the CDR3 is TGCAGCGTTGAAGGGCGGGAGTTGGGCTACGAGCAGTACTTC. Protein: CSVEGRELGYEQYF. The rearrangement uses TRBV29-1 and TRBJ2-7, with TRBD2 identical over 7 bases. The trim removed 1 base at V and 3 bases at J, leaving 6 bases unmatched. CDR3 length: 14 residues. Germline CDR1 reads SQVTM; CDR2 reads ANQGSEA.

The chain is built from TRBV30 and TRBJ1-1; TRBD1 agrees at 7 bases. CDR1 GTSNPN and CDR2 SVGIG come from the germline V gene (reference sequence). The CDR3 runs to 13 residues. Trimming at V came to 4 bases and at J to 1 base, leaving 3 bases not matched to a gene. The CDR3, as DNA: TGTGCCTGGACCCGACAGGGGAACACTGAAGCTTTCTTT. Amino acids: CAWTRQGNTEAFF.

The chain carries TRBV12-5 and TRBJ2-1, with TRBD2 matching 9 bases. Trimming took 3 bases from V and 2 from J; bases not matched to a gene: 2. Germline-derived CDR1 and CDR2 are LGHNT and FRNRAP. The CDR3 has 15 amino acids. CDR3 loop: CASGFGLATYNEQFF. CDR3 DNA: TGTGCTAGTGGTTTCGGACTAGCGACCTACAATGAGCAGTTCTTC. Variable domain in full (rest from reference TRBV12-5 and TRBJ2-1): DARVTQTPRHKVTEMGQEVTMRCQPILGHNTVFWYRQTMMQGLELLAYFRNRAPLDDSGMPKDRFSAEMPDATLATLKIQPSEPRDSAVYFCASGFGLATYNEQFFGPGTRLTVL.

This clone has only one observation. This chain uses TRBV9 with TRBJ1-1; D might be TRBD1 (5 bases). This CDR3 is built from 15 residues. Germline V gene data show CDR1 as SGDLS and CDR2 as YYNGEE. Trimming left V 0 bases short and J 4 bases short, with 13 bases between. The CDR3 spells CASSVEGRGGTEAFF. The DNA for the CDR3 is TGTGCCAGCAGCGTAGAAGGTCGGGGGGGCACTGAAGCTTTCTTT.

The chain recombines TRBV6-1 with TRBJ2-7; TRBD1 might be the D (5 bases). Per the germline V gene, CDR1 is MNHNS and CDR2 is SASEGT. The CDR3 extends over 13 amino acids. V shed 1 base and J shed 4 bases, with 8 bases lying between them. In nucleotides, the CDR3 is TGTGCCAGCAGTGAAGGGGGCAGGTACGAGCAGTACTTC. As protein: CASSEGGRYEQYF.

The chain combines TRBV2 with TRBJ2-1; 7 bases are a match to TRBD2. The CDR3 totals 15 residues. With 7 bases clipped from V and 1 base from J, the junction kept 7 bases outside the gene matches. CDR1 is SNHLY, CDR2 FYNNEI, per germline. CDR3 nucleotide sequence: TGTGCCAGCAAGGCGGGGAGGGAATCCTACAATGAGCAGTTCTTC. Encoded protein: CASKAGRESYNEQFF.

CDR3 DNA: TGTGCCAGCAGTTCCCCTAGGACAGACGAGCAGTACTTC. As protein: CASSSPRTDEQYF. The chain uses TRBV27 and TRBJ2-7; D might be TRBD1 (6 bases). Germline loops: CDR1 MNHEY, CDR2 SMNVEV (reference sequence). The CDR3 consists of 13 residues. Trimming took off 4 bases at V and 5 bases at J, with 12 bases between the two ends.

The chain recombines TRBV25-1 with TRBJ2-1; 10 bases match TRBD1. Germline V CDR1 and CDR2: MGHDK, SYGVNS. The J segment lost 4 bases and the V segment lost 6 bases, leaving 9 bases of the junction unmatched. The CDR3 spans 16 residues. The CDR3 DNA is TGTGCCAGCAGGGAGACCGGGACAGGGGCTTACAATGAGCAGTTCTTC. Residues: CASRETGTGAYNEQFF.

The chain combines TRBV7-9 with TRBJ1-5; tentatively, D is TRBD1 (5 bases). Between the trimmed V and J ends, which lost 0 bases and 6 bases, there was a span of 12 bases. This CDR3 spans 15 amino acids. Germline lookup yields CDR1 SEHNR and CDR2 FQNEAQ (reference sequence). The CDR3 region is CASSLASTQGQPQHF. CDR3 bases: TGTGCCAGCAGCTTAGCATCAACGCAGGGTCAGCCCCAGCATTTT.

The genes are TRBV7-9 and TRBJ2-3; 10 positions agree with TRBD1. CDR3 size: 16 residues. The germline V gene has CDR1 SEHNR and CDR2 FQNEAQ (reference sequence). Trimming took 3 bases from V and 5 from J; bases not matched to a gene: 8. In DNA form, the CDR3 reads TGTGCCAGCAGCTTCGATGACAGGGGGCGCATAGATACGCAGTATTTT. Amino acid sequence: CASSFDDRGRIDTQYF.

About this clone: This sample also contains other DNA sequences that code for the same CDR3. The V gene is TRBV19, the J gene TRBJ1-2; D remains ambiguous. Trimming removed 2 bases at V and 4 bases at J, with 5 bases between. Per the germline V gene, CDR1 is LNHDA and CDR2 is SQIVND (reference sequence). The CDR3 has 12 amino acids. CDR3 amino acids: CASSISVYGYTF. CDR3 DNA: TGTGCCAGTAGTATATCCGTCTATGGCTACACCTTC.

The V gene is TRBV7-6, the J gene TRBJ1-1; D is unclear. CDR3 length equals 16 residues. CDR1 is SGHVS and CDR2 is FNYEAQ in the germline V gene. Between the trimmed V and J ends, which lost 2 bases and 4 bases, there was a span of 17 bases. CDR3 residues: CASSLTRVRISTEAFF. CDR3 nucleotides: TGTGCCAGCAGCTTAACGAGGGTACGCATAAGCACTGAAGCTTTCTTT.

The chain links TRBV27 to TRBJ2-1; TRBD2 aligns across 8 bases. Losses at the gene ends were 3 bases for V and 0 bases for J; bases not matched to a gene: 13. Per the germline V gene, CDR1 is MNHEY and CDR2 is SMNVEV (reference sequence). This CDR3 spans 19 amino acids. Written as DNA, the CDR3 is TGTGCCAGCAGTTTTTTACGGTTTGAGCGGGAGAGCTCCTACAATGAGCAGTTCTTC. Translating it yields CASSFLRFERESSYNEQFF.

V and J are TRBV29-1 and TRBJ2-5; 12 bases map to TRBD2. Germline V gene sequence: CDR1 SQVTM, CDR2 ANQGSEA. CDR3 size: 18 residues. With V trimmed by 5 bases and J by 4 bases, 17 bases remained unmatched. The CDR3 here is CSVFFPASGRAMGETQYF. Here the CDR3 DNA reads TGCAGCGTTTTCTTCCCGGCTAGCGGGAGGGCCATGGGAGAGACCCAGTACTTC.

The gene calls are TRBV5-1 and TRBJ2-1; 11 bases fit TRBD2. The germline V gene has CDR1 SGHRS and CDR2 YFSETQ. The ends lost 0 bases at V and 4 bases at J; junction bases unmatched: 9. This CDR3 spans 18 amino acids. The CDR3 sequence: CASSLVSTSGMTYNEQFF. CDR3 sequence (DNA): TGCGCCAGCAGCTTGGTGTCGACTAGCGGGATGACTTACAATGAGCAGTTCTTC.

This chain joins TRBV5-4 and TRBJ2-7, with a weak D call TRBD2 (6 bases). V was trimmed by 0 bases and J by 3 bases, leaving 10 bases between them. Germline V gene lookup returns CDR1 SGHNT and CDR2 YYREEE (reference sequence). The CDR3 has 14 amino acids. CDR3 residues: CASSLVRGDYEQYF. The CDR3 region has the DNA TGTGCCAGCAGCTTGGTGCGGGGAGACTACGAGCAGTACTTC.

The genes are TRBV9 and TRBJ2-3; tentatively, D is TRBD1 (6 bases). The germline V gene has CDR1 SGDLS and CDR2 YYNGEE. The CDR3 contains 14 residues. With 0 bases removed from V and 2 bases from J, the gap between germline ends came to 7 bases. Written as DNA, the CDR3 is TGTGCCAGCAGCGTAGGGGACAACACAGATACGCAGTATTTT. This gives the protein CASSVGDNTDTQYF.

The gene calls are TRBV28 and TRBJ2-5; TRBD2 matches 7 bases. Germline CDR1 reads MDHEN; CDR2 reads SYDVKM. Trimming cost V 8 bases and J 4 bases; bases outside gene matches: 7. The CDR3 is 13 amino acids. DNA of the CDR3: TGTGCCAGCCGAAATCCGGGGGGAGAGACCCAGTACTTC. Protein: CASRNPGGETQYF. Based on the CDR3 plus reference TRBV28 and TRBJ2-5, the full variable domain is DVKVTQSSRYLVKRTGEKVFLECVQDMDHENMFWYRQDPGLGLRLIYFSYDVKMKEKGDIPEGYSVSREKKERFSLILESASTNQTSMYLCASRNPGGETQYFGPGTRLLVL.

A single count supports this clone. This sequence joins TRBV5-1 and TRBJ2-2; D is ambiguous. Looked up from germline, CDR1 is SGHRS and CDR2 is YFSETQ. V lost 3 bases and J 4 bases, leaving 10 bases between the germline ends. The CDR3 loop spans 14 amino acids. The CDR3, as DNA: TGCGCCAGCAGCTCCCACTCGGGCACCGGGGAGCTGTTTTTT. Its protein product is CASSSHSGTGELFF. The full variable domain, completed using reference TRBV5-1 and TRBJ2-2, is KAGVTQTPRYLIKTRGQQVTLSCSPISGHRSVSWYQQTPGQGLQFLFEYFSETQRNKGNFPGRFSGRQFSNSRSEMNVSTLELGDSALYLCASSSHSGTGELFFGEGSRLTVL.

The rearrangement links TRBV6-1 to TRBJ2-2, with D maybe TRBD2 (6 bases). The germline V gene encodes CDR1 MNHNS and CDR2 SASEGT. Trimming stripped 2 bases from V and 4 bases from J, with 14 bases between. The CDR3 totals 16 residues. The CDR3 DNA reads TGTGCCAGCAGTGAAAGTCTAGCGACCACCACCGGGGAGCTGTTTTTT. Residues: CASSESLATTTGELFF.

The J gene is TRBJ1-4, the V gene TRBV7-2, with a possible D match to TRBD1 (5 bases). V was pared by 4 bases and J by 6 bases, with 18 bases between. The CDR3 runs 16 residues. Looked up from germline, CDR1 is SGHTA and CDR2 is FQGNSA. CDR3 loop: CASSSIVSGRDEKLFF. CDR3 bases: TGTGCCAGCAGCTCTATAGTGTCAGGGAGGGATGAAAAACTGTTTTTT.

The chain joins TRBV6-6 to TRBJ2-5; D unresolved. TRBJ2-7 explains the end of the DNA better; the J call may be wrong. This CDR3 is 11 amino acids long. Per the germline V gene, CDR1 is MNHNY and CDR2 is SVGAGI (reference sequence). CDR3 loop: CASSPYYEQYF. CDR3 nucleotides: TGTGCCAGCAGTCCGTACTACGAGCAGTACTTC.

This clone was counted once. The V call is TRBV28, the J call TRBJ1-5; tentative D call: TRBD1 (6 bases). V shed 8 bases and J shed 0 bases, with 17 bases lying between them. The CDR3 length is 16 residues. Germline-derived CDR1 and CDR2 are MDHEN and SYDVKM. The CDR3 protein is CASHPLTGYSNQPQHF. CDR3 bases: TGTGCCAGCCACCCCCTGACAGGTTATAGCAATCAGCCCCAGCATTTT.

The rearrangement joins TRBV4-3 to TRBJ2-3, with TRBD1 identical over 10 bases. Germline assignment: CDR1 LGHNA and CDR2 YSLEER. The CDR3 covers 21 residues. The V segment lost 5 bases and the J segment 0 bases; nucleotides outside the gene matches: 20. The CDR3 loop reads CASSKGAGTGARTLSTDTQYF. CDR3 DNA: TGCGCCAGCAGCAAAGGGGCCGGGACAGGGGCCCGCACACTTAGCACAGATACGCAGTATTTT.